One and the same sample provided the 21 T cell receptor beta chains below, sequenced in a study of shared clonotypes between healthy human individuals. Using immunoSEQ multiplex PCR, the repertoire was profiled, and TCRdb retains in-frame clones only, with some absent. The data show 2.3 million or so clones, about 92% seen once. The sequenced material came from naive CD4+ T cells from PBMCs. Subset given: CD45RA+ positively selected. These receptors were taken from a man younger than 30 in good health. Some clones in this sample may be carry-over from other donors' samples.

The rearrangement links TRBV6-5 to TRBJ1-5; possibly TRBD1 for D (5 bases). The CDR3 consists of 13 residues. Germline V gene lookup returns CDR1 MNHEY and CDR2 SVGAGI. Trimming removed 6 bases from V and 7 bases from J, with 13 bases in between. Here the CDR3 DNA reads TGTGCCAGCAGGGGGACTGCGGGGCAGCCCCAGCATTTT. The encoded protein is CASRGTAGQPQHF.

The rearrangement links TRBV28 to TRBJ2-1; 8 bases are a match to TRBD2. The germline V gene encodes CDR1 MDHEN and CDR2 SYDVKM. The CDR3 is 14 amino acids. V lost 6 bases to trimming and J lost 5 bases; unmatched junction nucleotides: 6. CDR3 nucleotide sequence: TGTGCCAGCAGCTCCGGGGGGGCAGACAATGAGCAGTTCTTC. It codes for CASSSGGADNEQFF.

The J gene is TRBJ1-5, the V gene TRBV30, with 9 bases identical to TRBD1. There are 15 residues in the CDR3. V trimming: 0 bases; J trimming: 4 bases; junction bases outside the gene matches: 4. CDR1 is GTSNPN, CDR2 SVGIG, per germline (reference sequence). The CDR3 DNA is TGTGCCTGGAGTGTGGGGACAGGGCGAAATCAGCCCCAGCATTTT. Encoded protein: CAWSVGTGRNQPQHF.

Details on this clone: Different DNA sequences within this sample yield the same CDR3. The chain recombines TRBV5-1 with TRBJ2-1; perhaps TRBD1 as D (6 bases). The germline V gene encodes CDR1 SGHRS and CDR2 YFSETQ. V lost 0 bases, J lost 2 bases, and 9 bases lay in between. CDR3 length: 15 residues. CDR3 bases: TGCGCCAGCAGCTTGGGAGGACAGACCTACAATGAGCAGTTCTTC. Its protein is CASSLGGQTYNEQFF.

The DNA for the CDR3 is TGTGCCAGCTCACCCCCCACGGGACGGGATTCACAAGAGACCCAGTACTTC. The encoded protein is CASSPPTGRDSQETQYF. The chain joins TRBV18 to TRBJ2-5; D is possibly TRBD1 or TRBD2 (5 bases each). Trimming left V 3 bases short and J 2 bases short, with 19 bases between. The CDR3 extends over 17 amino acids. From germline, CDR1 is KGHSH and CDR2 LQKENI. Complete variable domain (other parts from reference TRBV18 and TRBJ2-5): NAGVMQNPRHLVRRRGQEARLRCSPMKGHSHVYWYRQLPEEGLKFMVYLQKENIIDESGMPKERFSAEFPKEGPSILRIQQVVRGDSAAYFCASSPPTGRDSQETQYFGPGTRLLVL.

The CDR3 bases are TGTGCCAGCTCAACTGACAATTATGAGCAGTTCTTC. Translating gives CASSTDNYEQFF. The genes are TRBV18 and TRBJ2-1; D ambiguous. Trimming took 5 bases from V and 8 from J, leaving 10 bases between them. CDR1 and CDR2 (germline): KGHSH, LQKENI. The CDR3 consists of 12 residues.

This chain connects TRBV18 to TRBJ1-5; no definite D call. The CDR3 consists of 13 residues. V was shortened by 1 base and J by 6 bases, with 7 bases between the two germline ends. The germline CDR1 and CDR2 sequences are KGHSH and LQKENI. Here the CDR3 DNA reads TGTGCCAGCTCACCACACCCCCGTCAGCCCCAGCATTTT. It yields the protein CASSPHPRQPQHF.

The chain recombines TRBV6-1 with TRBJ2-3, with a tentative D call TRBD2 (6 bases). The germline V and J ends were trimmed by 4 bases and 0 bases, with 23 bases remaining between them. The CDR3 is made up of 19 amino acids. Germline V gene data show CDR1 as MNHNS and CDR2 as SASEGT. The CDR3 DNA is TGTGCCAGCAGTGTCGAACCCCCCGTAGGAGGGCTGAGCACAGATACGCAGTATTTT. This gives the protein CASSVEPPVGGLSTDTQYF.

With regard to this clone: Within the sample, other DNA sequences also encode this same CDR3. The chain uses TRBV29-1 and TRBJ2-7, with 8 bases fitting TRBD1. Trimming took 5 bases from V and 2 from J; bases not matched to a gene: 5. This CDR3 contains 13 residues. Looked up from germline, CDR1 is SQVTM and CDR2 is ANQGSEA. CDR3 DNA sequence: TGCAGCGTTACCGGGACAGGCCCCTACGAGCAGTACTTC. This codes for CSVTGTGPYEQYF.

The V gene is TRBV19, the J gene TRBJ2-5, with 8 bases fitting TRBD1. After removal of 7 bases from V and 4 bases from J, the junction contained 5 bases not matched to a gene. The germline CDR1 and CDR2 sequences are LNHDA and SQIVND (reference sequence). This CDR3 has 13 residues. CDR3: CASKGRGLETQYF. CDR3 DNA: TGTGCCAGTAAGGGCAGGGGGCTAGAGACCCAGTACTTC.

As for this clone: The same CDR3 can be traced to other DNA sequences in this sample. The rearrangement uses TRBV28 and TRBJ1-2; 7 bases line up with TRBD1. The CDR3 is 12 residues long. V dropped 6 bases and J dropped 8; count of bases not matched to a gene: 6. CDR1 is MDHEN, CDR2 SYDVKM, per germline. The CDR3 sequence is CASREQGYGYTF. CDR3 DNA sequence: TGTGCCAGCAGAGAACAGGGGTACGGCTACACCTTC.

The V and J genes are TRBV21-1 and TRBJ2-2; the tabulated D call, TRBD2, remains unverified against the DNA. TRBV21-1 is a recognized pseudogene. The CDR3 has 14 residues. CDR3 nucleotide sequence: TGTGCCAGCGCCAGGGAGGGGGGCACCGGGGAGCTGTTTTTT. It is translated as CASAREGGTGELFF.

The V gene is TRBV6-5, the J gene TRBJ1-1; possibly TRBD1 for D (6 bases). This CDR3 is built from 16 residues. Germline V CDR1 and CDR2: MNHEY, SVGAGI. V lost 1 base and J lost 4, with 16 bases in between. The CDR3 coding sequence is TGTGCCAGCAGTTACTGGGACACGGGAGGGGGCACTGAAGCTTTCTTT. This encodes CASSYWDTGGGTEAFF.

This rearrangement joins TRBV7-9 to TRBJ2-1; D uncertain. Trimming took 2 bases from V and 6 from J, leaving 8 bases between them. Germline values: CDR1 SEHNR, CDR2 FQNEAQ (reference sequence). The CDR3 totals 13 residues. The CDR3 spells CASSLRDINEQFF. CDR3 in DNA: TGTGCCAGCAGCTTAAGGGATATCAATGAGCAGTTCTTC.

The CDR3: CASSNLLAVSSYNEQFF. CDR3 sequence (DNA): TGTGCCAGCAGTAATCTCTTGGCGGTAAGCTCCTACAATGAGCAGTTCTTC. This rearrangement joins TRBV2 to TRBJ2-1; no reliable D call. The CDR3 totals 17 residues. Germline lookup yields CDR1 SNHLY and CDR2 FYNNEI. V lost 5 bases and J lost 0, with 17 bases in between.

The CDR3 DNA follows: TGTGCCAGCGTCCGGGACAGGGCGAACACTGAAGCTTTCTTT. This encodes CASVRDRANTEAFF. The chain combines TRBV5-4 with TRBJ1-1, with 9 positions matching TRBD1. V lost 7 bases and J lost 1; bases outside the gene matches: 5. The CDR3 has 14 amino acids. Germline CDR1 is SGHNT and CDR2 is YYREEE (reference sequence). Combining the CDR3 with reference TRBV5-4 and TRBJ1-1 gives the whole variable domain ETGVTQSPTHLIKTRGQQVTLRCSSQSGHNTVSWYQQALGQGPQFIFQYYREEENGRGNFPPRFSGLQFPNYSSELNVNALELDDSALYLCASVRDRANTEAFFGQGTRLTVV.

The rearrangement uses TRBV19 and TRBJ2-1, with D possibly TRBD1 on 5 matching bases. The CDR3 extends over 12 amino acids. V gave up 6 bases and J gave up 7 bases, with 10 bases separating them. Germline V gene lookup returns CDR1 LNHDA and CDR2 SQIVND (reference sequence). The CDR3 sequence: CASRGPRNEQFF. CDR3 in DNA: TGTGCCAGTAGGGGGCCGAGGAATGAGCAGTTCTTC.

The chain uses TRBV6-5 and TRBJ1-2, with 7 bases lining up with TRBD1. Germline assignment: CDR1 MNHEY and CDR2 SVGAGI. The length of the CDR3 is 14 residues. The J segment lost 4 bases and the V segment lost 6 bases, leaving 8 bases of the junction unmatched. Here the CDR3 DNA reads TGTGCCAGCAGGAACAGGGGTTTTGTCTATGGCTACACCTTC. Amino acid sequence: CASRNRGFVYGYTF.

The chain joins TRBV5-1 to TRBJ1-2; D gene uncertain. The CDR3 runs to 15 residues. The germline gives CDR1 SGHRS, CDR2 YFSETQ. The V end lost 0 bases, the J end lost 1 base, and 10 bases lay between the germline ends. The CDR3 DNA sequence: TGCGCCAGCAGCTTGGGGGCAGGTCTTAACTATGGCTACACCTTC. It specifies CASSLGAGLNYGYTF. The variable domain in full, with the rest retrieved from reference TRBV5-1 and TRBJ1-2, is KAGVTQTPRYLIKTRGQQVTLSCSPISGHRSVSWYQQTPGQGLQFLFEYFSETQRNKGNFPGRFSGRQFSNSRSEMNVSTLELGDSALYLCASSLGAGLNYGYTFGSGTRLTVV.

This chain uses TRBV2 with TRBJ2-1; 9 positions match TRBD2. The CDR3 is made up of 14 amino acids. Germline V gene sequence: CDR1 SNHLY, CDR2 FYNNEI. Germline trimming cut 8 bases from V and 0 bases from J; bases unmatched to any gene: 2. The CDR3, as DNA: TGTGCCAGCTTTAGCGGGAGCTCCTACAATGAGCAGTTCTTC. Its protein is CASFSGSSYNEQFF. The variable domain in full, with the rest retrieved from reference TRBV2 and TRBJ2-1, is EPEVTQTPSHQVTQMGQEVILRCVPISNHLYFYWYRQILGQKVEFLVSFYNNEISEKSEIFDDQFSVERPDGSNFTLKIRSTKLEDSAMYFCASFSGSSYNEQFFGPGTRLTVL.

Regarding this clone: Additional DNA sequences in this sample encode the identical CDR3. The V call is TRBV28, the J call TRBJ1-2; D is ambiguous. V shed 2 bases and J shed 3 bases, with 4 bases lying between them. Per the germline V gene, CDR1 is MDHEN and CDR2 is SYDVKM. The CDR3 runs 12 residues. This chain's CDR3 is CASSLDYYGYTF. The DNA of the CDR3 is TGTGCCAGCAGTTTAGATTACTATGGCTACACCTTC.